What follows are 17 T cell receptor beta chains derived from one specimen sequenced in a study of cytomegalovirus exposure and HLA in healthy donors. 60 Vbeta and 13 Jbeta primers were used in PCR. Sequenced by immunoSEQ multiplex PCR; TCRdb stores in-frame clones only, minus some. Altogether 60,000 to 70,000 clones are present, around 61% being singletons, with the ten largest covering 3% to 3.5%. Sequencing input: PBMCs. These TCRs come from a woman between 45 and 65 years old in good health and CMV-seronegative.

The chain has TRBV10-3 and TRBJ2-7; perhaps TRBD2 as D (6 bases). The V end was cut by 3 bases, the J end by 2 bases, with 14 bases between. The germline CDR1 and CDR2 sequences are ENHRY and SYGVKD. There are 15 residues in the CDR3. The CDR3, as DNA: TGTGCCATCAGTGATAGGTTAGCGGAGGCCTACGAGCAGTACTTC. Its translation is CAISDRLAEAYEQYF.

This rearrangement joins TRBV5-5 to TRBJ2-5, with 10 bases identical to TRBD2. CDR3 size: 15 residues. Trimming removed 4 bases from V and 0 bases from J; junction bases left unmatched: 3. Germline V gene sequence: CDR1 SGHKS, CDR2 YYEKEE (reference sequence). CDR3 nucleotide sequence: TGTGCCAGCAGCCCTAGCGGGAGTAACCAAGAGACCCAGTACTTC. As protein: CASSPSGSNQETQYF.

This clone turned up a few times. J is TRBJ2-3 and V is TRBV7-2, with D maybe TRBD2 (5 bases). The V gene's germline CDR1 is SGHTA and CDR2 FQGNSA. Trimming left V 0 bases short and J 4 bases short, with 8 bases between. The CDR3 has 14 amino acids. The CDR3 sequence is CASSLARVADTQYF. For the CDR3, the DNA is TGTGCCAGCAGCTTAGCGAGGGTGGCAGATACGCAGTATTTT. Variable domain in full (rest from reference TRBV7-2 and TRBJ2-3): GAGVSQSPSNKVTEKGKDVELRCDPISGHTALYWYRQSLGQGLEFLIYFQGNSAPDKSGLPSDRFSAERTGGSVSTLTIQRTQQEDSAVYLCASSLARVADTQYFGPGTRLTVL.

The chain links TRBV5-1 to TRBJ1-1, with D tentatively TRBD1 (6 bases). The germline V and J ends were trimmed by 1 base and 1 base, with 8 bases remaining between them. Germline V gene data show CDR1 as SGHRS and CDR2 as YFSETQ. The CDR3 is 14 residues long. The CDR3 here is CASSLTGWNTEAFF. The CDR3, as DNA: TGCGCCAGCAGCTTGACAGGGTGGAACACTGAAGCTTTCTTT. Complete variable domain (other parts from reference TRBV5-1 and TRBJ1-1): KAGVTQTPRYLIKTRGQQVTLSCSPISGHRSVSWYQQTPGQGLQFLFEYFSETQRNKGNFPGRFSGRQFSNSRSEMNVSTLELGDSALYLCASSLTGWNTEAFFGQGTRLTVV.

The chain joins TRBV9 to TRBJ2-7; 7 bases agree with TRBD2. This CDR3 is 16 amino acids long. V was pared by 6 bases and J by 4 bases, with 16 bases of the junction left unmatched. Germline loops: CDR1 SGDLS, CDR2 YYNGEE. The CDR3, as DNA: TGTGCCAGCACCTCCTCGGTGGCGGGAGACCCATACGAGCAGTACTTC. This gives the protein CASTSSVAGDPYEQYF.

The V call is TRBV6-5, the J call TRBJ1-4; D might be TRBD1 (5 bases). The CDR3 sequence is 13 residues long. Trimming pared 0 bases from V and 13 bases from J, leaving 12 bases between. Germline V gives CDR1 MNHEY, CDR2 SVGAGI. This chain's CDR3 is CASSYSRRGGLFF. For the CDR3, the DNA is TGTGCCAGCAGTTACTCCCGTCGGGGGGGACTGTTTTTT.

The V call is TRBV5-4, the J call TRBJ1-1; 11 nucleotides match TRBD1. Per the germline V gene, CDR1 is SGHNT and CDR2 is YYREEE (reference sequence). Trimming cost V 4 bases and J 11 bases; bases outside gene matches: 7. The CDR3 loop spans 13 amino acids. In DNA, the CDR3 is TGTGCCAGCAGCAGGACAGGGGGCTCAGAGGCTTTCTTT. Translating it yields CASSRTGGSEAFF.

The chain joins TRBV11-2 to TRBJ1-1; no definite D call. Trimming cost V 2 bases and J 1 base, with 5 bases left between them. The CDR3 extends over 13 amino acids. From germline, CDR1 is SGHAT and CDR2 FQNNGV. The CDR3 region has the DNA TGTGCCAGCAGCTTAACCAGGAACACTGAAGCTTTCTTT. Its protein is CASSLTRNTEAFF.

The chain uses TRBV30 and TRBJ2-3; 8 nucleotides agree with TRBD1. This CDR3 contains 14 residues. The germline V gene has CDR1 GTSNPN and CDR2 SVGIG (reference sequence). Trimming took 2 bases from V and 3 from J; bases not matched to a gene: 4. CDR3 amino acids: CAWSTWTGTDTQYF. The CDR3 nucleotides are TGTGCCTGGAGTACTTGGACAGGGACAGATACGCAGTATTTT. Full variable domain (remainder filled in from reference TRBV30 and TRBJ2-3): SQTIHQWPATLVQPVGSPLSLECTVEGTSNPNLYWYRQAAGRGLQLLFYSVGIGQISSEVPQNLSASRPQDRQFILSSKKLLLSDSGFYLCAWSTWTGTDTQYFGPGTRLTVL.

This clone was counted between two and nine times. The J gene is TRBJ2-5, the V gene TRBV7-6; tentatively, D is TRBD1 (5 bases). V lost 2 bases and J 4 bases, leaving 8 bases between the germline ends. The CDR3 extends over 13 amino acids. Germline CDR1 and CDR2: SGHVS and FNYEAQ. For the CDR3, the DNA is TGTGCCAGCAGCTTAAGCAGGGTAGAGACCCAGTACTTC. This gives the protein CASSLSRVETQYF. Filled out from reference TRBV7-6 and TRBJ2-5, the complete variable domain reads GAGVSQSPRYKVTKRGQDVALRCDPISGHVSLYWYRQALGQGPEFLTYFNYEAQQDKSGLPNDRFSAERPEGSISTLTIQRTEQRDSAMYRCASSLSRVETQYFGPGTRLLVL.

The chain couples TRBV7-2 to TRBJ2-1; the D is unclear. V was clipped by 1 base and J by 5 bases, with 6 bases between them. CDR1 is SGHTA, CDR2 FQGNSA, per germline. The CDR3 is 13 residues long. This chain's CDR3 is CASSLVIHNEQFF. CDR3 bases: TGTGCCAGCAGCTTAGTAATCCACAATGAGCAGTTCTTC.

V and J are TRBV7-2 and TRBJ2-7; 10 bases line up with TRBD1. Trimming removed 4 bases from V and 2 bases from J; junction bases left unmatched: 5. Per the germline V gene, CDR1 is SGHTA and CDR2 is FQGNSA. The CDR3 spans 15 residues. CDR3 in amino acids: CASSYLGQGAYEQYF. The CDR3 coding sequence is TGTGCCAGCAGCTACTTAGGACAGGGGGCCTACGAGCAGTACTTC. Full variable domain (missing parts from reference TRBV7-2 and TRBJ2-7): GAGVSQSPSNKVTEKGKDVELRCDPISGHTALYWYRQSLGQGLEFLIYFQGNSAPDKSGLPSDRFSAERTGGSVSTLTIQRTQQEDSAVYLCASSYLGQGAYEQYFGPGTRLTVT.

V is TRBV29-1 and J is TRBJ1-1; the match to TRBD1 covers 10 bases. This CDR3 is 12 amino acids long. Per germline, CDR1 SQVTM and CDR2 ANQGSEA. The J segment lost 5 bases and the V segment lost 5 bases, leaving 2 bases of the junction unmatched. The CDR3 region is CSVRTGGTEAFF. The CDR3, as DNA: TGCAGCGTTCGGACAGGGGGGACTGAAGCTTTCTTT.

This clone was seen only a few times. Its ends do not fully match the called genes, so a read error is possible. The genes are TRBV7-9 and TRBJ2-3; 13 nucleotides line up with TRBD2. The CDR3 has 16 residues. Germline V gene data show CDR1 as SEHNR and CDR2 as FQNEAQ (reference sequence). DNA of the CDR3: TGTGCCAGCAGCTTAGGACTAGCGGGAGGAATAGATGCGCAGTATTTT. Residues: CASSLGLAGGIDAQYF.

The V call is TRBV28, the J call TRBJ2-7; possibly TRBD2 for D (5 bases). V lost 5 bases, J lost 2 bases, and 19 bases lay in between. The germline CDR1 and CDR2 sequences are MDHEN and SYDVKM. The CDR3 is made up of 16 amino acids. The CDR3 bases are TGTGCCAGCAGTCCTAGGGATGGGAGCTACACCTACGAGCAGTACTTC. It is translated as CASSPRDGSYTYEQYF.

V and J are TRBV19 and TRBJ2-7, with TRBD2 matching over 13 bases. V shed 6 bases, J shed 2 bases, and the junction held 4 bases outside the gene matches. The CDR3 totals 15 residues. CDR1 and CDR2 (germline): LNHDA, SQIVND (reference sequence). This CDR3 reads CASRTSGRGAYEQYF. The CDR3 nucleotides are TGTGCCAGTAGAACTAGCGGGAGGGGGGCCTACGAGCAGTACTTC.

This rearrangement joins TRBV6-5 to TRBJ2-7, with TRBD2 as a possible D gene (5 bases). This CDR3 is built from 12 residues. Trimming cost V 2 bases and J 3 bases, with 5 bases left between them. Germline V gene lookup returns CDR1 MNHEY and CDR2 SVGAGI. The CDR3 DNA reads TGTGCCAGCAGTTACGGACTCTACGAGCAGTACTTC. Amino acid sequence: CASSYGLYEQYF.